This entry lists 9 T cell receptor beta chains sequenced from one sample in a study of T cells after somatic rescue of genetic block. This table comes from immunoSEQ multiplex PCR, and its TCRdb copy is limited to in-frame clones, with some not included. The sample records about 120,000 clones, about 93% being singletons. The source material was peripheral blood mononuclear cells (PBMCs). Every receptor here comes from a woman younger than 30.

The gene calls are TRBV18 and TRBJ2-2; TRBD2 aligns across 10 bases. The CDR3 covers 19 residues. V lost 1 base to trimming and J lost 1 base; unmatched junction nucleotides: 9. Germline CDR1 KGHSH, CDR2 LQKENI. DNA for the CDR3: TGTGCCAGCTCACCACTCGGAGCTAGCGGGGGTTTGAACACCGGGGAGCTGTTTTTT. The encoded protein is CASSPLGASGGLNTGELFF.

V and J are TRBV27 and TRBJ1-6, with 8 bases matching TRBD1. Germline CDR1 reads MNHEY; CDR2 reads SMNVEV (reference sequence). With V trimmed by 3 bases and J by 9 bases, 7 bases remained unmatched. This CDR3 is 15 amino acids long. This CDR3 reads CASSFSDREGSPLHF. As DNA, the CDR3 is TGTGCCAGCAGTTTTTCGGACAGGGAAGGTTCACCCCTCCACTTT.

The chain links TRBV6-1 to TRBJ1-2; TRBD1 is a possible D gene (6 bases). Trimming removed 3 bases at V and 3 bases at J, with 11 bases between. Germline V gene sequence: CDR1 MNHNS, CDR2 SASEGT. This CDR3 has 14 residues. The DNA of the CDR3 is TGTGCCAGCAGTGATCCCCAGGGGTACTATGGCTACACCTTC. Translated: CASSDPQGYYGYTF.

The chain carries TRBV7-8 and TRBJ1-2; 8 nucleotides line up with TRBD1. With V trimmed by 0 bases and J by 7 bases, 7 bases remained unmatched. This CDR3 has 15 residues. Germline-derived CDR1 and CDR2 are SGHVS and FQNEAQ. CDR3 nucleotide sequence: TGTGCCAGCAGCTTAGCGCTGCAGGGGGCGGGTGGCTACACCTTC. Its translation is CASSLALQGAGGYTF.

The rearrangement links TRBV7-3 to TRBJ2-1; D is unclear. The CDR3 length is 13 residues. CDR1 SGHTA and CDR2 FQGTGA come from the germline V gene. Trimming took 4 bases from V and 5 from J, leaving 9 bases between them. In DNA form, the CDR3 reads TGTGCCAGCAGCTCCCGGGCCAACAATGAGCAGTTCTTC. Amino acids: CASSSRANNEQFF.

This clone has a handful of counts. V and J are TRBV7-8 and TRBJ1-6; TRBD1 aligns across 10 bases. V trimming: 5 bases; J trimming: 8 bases; junction bases outside the gene matches: 3. The CDR3 has 14 amino acids. In germline, CDR1 is SGHVS, CDR2 FQNEAQ. CDR3 region: CASSRDRGDSPLHF. CDR3 coding DNA: TGTGCCAGCAGCCGGGACAGGGGAGATTCACCCCTCCACTTT.

The chain has TRBV4-3 and TRBJ2-7; 7 positions match TRBD2. This CDR3 is 15 amino acids long. Germline V lookup: CDR1 LGHNA, CDR2 YSLEER. V shed 3 bases and J 2 bases; nucleotides not matched to a gene: 7. CDR3 amino acids: CASSHERDGAYEQYF. CDR3 in DNA: TGCGCCAGCAGCCATGAGCGGGACGGGGCCTACGAGCAGTACTTC.

The chain combines TRBV11-1 with TRBJ2-7, with no clear D. Trimming removed 5 bases at V and 3 bases at J, with 8 bases between. This CDR3 is built from 12 residues. Germline V gives CDR1 SGHAT, CDR2 FQDESV (reference sequence). In DNA form, the CDR3 reads TGTGCCAGCAGCCGCCCCTACTACGAGCAGTACTTC. It specifies CASSRPYYEQYF.

The gene calls are TRBV18 and TRBJ2-2; D unresolved. The V end was cut by 1 base, the J end by 5 bases, with 5 bases between. The CDR3 runs to 13 residues. Germline-derived CDR1 and CDR2 are KGHSH and LQKENI. The CDR3 DNA sequence: TGTGCCAGCTCACCACAAGGGACCGGGGAGCTGTTTTTT. It translates to CASSPQGTGELFF.